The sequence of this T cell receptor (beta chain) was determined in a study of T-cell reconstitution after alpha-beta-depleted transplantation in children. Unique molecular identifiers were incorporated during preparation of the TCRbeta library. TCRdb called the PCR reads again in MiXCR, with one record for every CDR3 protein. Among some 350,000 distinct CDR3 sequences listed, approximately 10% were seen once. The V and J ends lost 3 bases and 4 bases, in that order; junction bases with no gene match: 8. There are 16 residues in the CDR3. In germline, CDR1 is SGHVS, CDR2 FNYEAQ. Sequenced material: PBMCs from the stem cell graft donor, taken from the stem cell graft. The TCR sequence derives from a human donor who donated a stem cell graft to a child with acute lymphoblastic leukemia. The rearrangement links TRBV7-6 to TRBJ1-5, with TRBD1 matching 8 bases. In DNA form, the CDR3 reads TGTGCCAGCAGCTTCGGACAGGGCCTAAGTAATCAGCCCCAGCATTTT. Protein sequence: CASSFGQGLSNQPQHF.